These 20 T cell receptor beta chains share one sample of origin, sequenced in a study of Ad26.COV2.S vaccination and SARS-CoV-2 variants. Assay: immunoSEQ multiplex PCR; the TCRdb copy retains only in-frame clones and omits some. Counted here are about 380,000 clones, approximately 83% occurring once; the ten biggest clones make up more than 7%. Sample treatment: 19 received Ad26.COV2.S at low or high dose, single or two shots; about five received placebo; per-sample allocation not given. Vaccine and placebo recipients were sampled on day 63 after the first injection. The sequences come from peripheral blood, collected in a trial of Ad26.COV2.S vaccine versus placebo. These receptor sequences come from a person aged 18 to 65 who received the Ad26.COV2.S COVID-19 vaccine or a placebo.

This chain connects TRBV5-1 to TRBJ2-5; no reliable D call. This CDR3 is 13 amino acids long. The V and J ends lost 0 bases and 4 bases respectively, with 7 bases between them. CDR1 and CDR2 from the germline V gene are SGHRS and YFSETQ. The CDR3 reads CASSLGFGETQYF. The CDR3 DNA sequence: TGCGCCAGCAGCTTGGGGTTCGGAGAGACCCAGTACTTC. Complete variable domain (other parts from reference TRBV5-1 and TRBJ2-5): KAGVTQTPRYLIKTRGQQVTLSCSPISGHRSVSWYQQTPGQGLQFLFEYFSETQRNKGNFPGRFSGRQFSNSRSEMNVSTLELGDSALYLCASSLGFGETQYFGPGTRLLVL.

J is TRBJ1-4 and V is TRBV3-1 (or the pseudogene TRBV3-2), with 8 bases aligning to TRBD1. Germline V lookup: CDR1 LGHDT, CDR2 YNNKEL (reference sequence). V lost 6 bases to trimming and J lost 5 bases; unmatched junction nucleotides: 8. CDR3 length: 15 amino acids. The CDR3 region is CASRESGTGNEKLFF. The DNA of the CDR3 is TGTGCCAGCAGGGAATCCGGGACAGGAAATGAAAAACTGTTTTTT.

This clone was found a few times. The chain combines TRBV5-4 with TRBJ1-3; the D is unclear. Trimming took 1 base from V and 0 from J, leaving 14 bases between them. This CDR3 spans 17 amino acids. Per germline, CDR1 SGHNT and CDR2 YYREEE (reference sequence). CDR3 sequence: CASSLNPFPSSGNTIYF. CDR3 in DNA: TGTGCCAGCAGCTTGAACCCGTTCCCGAGCTCTGGAAACACCATATATTTT.

This sequence joins TRBV27 and TRBJ1-4; D is unresolved. Germline V gene data show CDR1 as MNHEY and CDR2 as SMNVEV (reference sequence). The germline V and J ends were trimmed by 2 bases and 4 bases, with 17 bases remaining between them. The length of the CDR3 is 17 residues. The CDR3 DNA sequence: TGTGCCAGCAGTTTAGGAAGGAGTGGACCGGATAATGAAAAACTGTTTTTT. Encoded protein: CASSLGRSGPDNEKLFF.

The genes are TRBV27 and TRBJ1-1; D gene unclear. Germline loops: CDR1 MNHEY, CDR2 SMNVEV (reference sequence). The germline V and J ends were trimmed by 0 bases and 6 bases, with 8 bases remaining between them. This CDR3 has 13 amino acids. The CDR3 spells CASSLSGPPEAFF. In DNA form, the CDR3 reads TGTGCCAGCAGTTTATCGGGTCCCCCTGAAGCTTTCTTT.

The chain has TRBV5-1 and TRBJ2-7; D gene unclear. This CDR3 has 18 residues. The V and J ends lost 0 bases and 3 bases respectively, with 22 bases between them. The germline V gene has CDR1 SGHRS and CDR2 YFSETQ. This CDR3 is CASSLGWTAQVGIYEQYF. The CDR3 DNA reads TGCGCCAGCAGCTTGGGATGGACGGCTCAAGTGGGGATCTACGAGCAGTACTTC.

In nucleotides, the CDR3 is TGTGCCAGCAGCTTAGTCCCTCCCAGTATAAGGGCGGACAACGGGAATCTGTTTTTT. Residues: CASSLVPPSIRADNGNLFF. The V and J genes are TRBV7-9 and TRBJ1-4; D perhaps matches TRBD1 (5 bases). This CDR3 has 19 amino acids. V lost 1 base to trimming and J lost 14 bases, with 32 bases between them. Per the germline V gene, CDR1 is SEHNR and CDR2 is FQNEAQ (reference sequence).

The genes are TRBV4-3 and TRBJ2-3; 14 bases are shared with TRBD2. Germline V gene data show CDR1 as LGHNA and CDR2 as YSLEER. V trimming: 0 bases; J trimming: 3 bases; junction bases outside the gene matches: 2. The CDR3 runs to 17 residues. The CDR3 DNA is TGCGCCAGCAGCCAAGATAGACTAGCGGGGGGGACAGATACGCAGTATTTT. It is translated as CASSQDRLAGGTDTQYF.

The chain links TRBV27 to TRBJ2-7; 7 nucleotides agree with TRBD1. From germline, CDR1 is MNHEY and CDR2 SMNVEV (reference sequence). The CDR3 sequence is 15 residues long. V was clipped by 0 bases and J by 4 bases; unmatched bases: 6. The CDR3 nucleotides are TGTGCCAGCAGTTTATCGGGGACAGCCTATTACGAGCAGTACTTC. Translating it yields CASSLSGTAYYEQYF.

Concerning this clone: Other DNA sequences within the sample encode an identical CDR3. The chain recombines TRBV6-2 or TRBV6-3 with TRBJ2-7; D uncertain. This CDR3 region has 14 residues. Trimming stripped 2 bases from V and 0 bases from J, with 8 bases between. Germline-derived CDR1 and CDR2 are MNHEY and SVGEGT. In DNA, the CDR3 is TGTGCCAGCAGTTACGCGACGGGCTCCTACGAGCAGTACTTC. Amino acid sequence: CASSYATGSYEQYF.

The chain employs TRBV12-3 or TRBV12-4 and TRBJ1-5; D remains ambiguous. V was shortened by 6 bases and J by 5 bases, with 8 bases between the two germline ends. The CDR3 covers 12 residues. The CDR3 spells CASSRRHQPQHF. CDR3 in DNA: TGTGCCAGCAGCCGACGACATCAGCCCCAGCATTTT.

The table lists this clone with a few counts. The genes are TRBV18 and TRBJ1-1; 7 bases match TRBD1. Germline values: CDR1 KGHSH, CDR2 LQKENI. The CDR3 has 14 residues. Losses at the gene ends were 1 base for V and 3 bases for J; bases not matched to a gene: 2. This CDR3 is CASSPRGQHTEAFF. In DNA, the CDR3 is TGTGCCAGCTCACCACGGGGACAGCACACTGAAGCTTTCTTT.

This clone was seen only once. This CDR3 is also generated by other DNA sequences in the sample. The V call is TRBV19, the J call TRBJ1-1; D uncertain. Germline CDR1 reads LNHDA; CDR2 reads SQIVND (reference sequence). The CDR3 is 13 amino acids. The V end was cut by 7 bases, the J end by 0 bases, with 9 bases between. The CDR3 DNA is TGTGCCAGTACCCTCGAGATGAACACTGAAGCTTTCTTT. This encodes CASTLEMNTEAFF.

The chain uses TRBV24-1 and TRBJ2-1; 7 nucleotides align to TRBD1. The germline gives CDR1 KGHDR, CDR2 SFDVKD. Trimming removed 2 bases from V and 8 bases from J; junction bases left unmatched: 14. This CDR3 comprises 17 residues. The CDR3 reads CATSDSKTGYFADEQFF. The DNA for the CDR3 is TGTGCCACCAGTGATTCCAAGACAGGGTACTTCGCGGATGAGCAGTTCTTC.

This clone appeared once. The chain couples TRBV9 to TRBJ1-1; no reliable D call. V lost 4 bases, J lost 4 bases, and 14 bases lay in between. This CDR3 comprises 14 residues. The germline CDR1 and CDR2 sequences are SGDLS and YYNGEE. DNA of the CDR3: TGTGCCAGCAGCCGGCCGGAGCTGGGCACTGAAGCTTTCTTT. Translated: CASSRPELGTEAFF.

This chain joins TRBV20-1 and TRBJ2-1; D is possibly TRBD1 or TRBD2 (6 bases each). The CDR3 is 15 amino acids. Germline V CDR1 and CDR2: DFQATT, SNEGSKA (reference sequence). The V gene lost 3 bases and the J gene lost 15 bases, with 27 bases spanning the gap. CDR3 sequence (DNA): TGCAGTGCTAGTTACCCGGGACTCCAGGGGTCCGGCACGTTCTTC. It translates to CSASYPGLQGSGTFF.

This clone was detected once. The chain uses TRBV19 and TRBJ2-2, with D possibly being TRBD1 (5 bases). The CDR3 has 15 amino acids. Between the trimmed V and J ends, which lost 6 bases and 7 bases, there was a span of 18 bases. The germline CDR1 and CDR2 sequences are LNHDA and SQIVND (reference sequence). As DNA, the CDR3 is TGTGCCAGTAGAATCCTGCTTGAAACAGGCGGGGAGCTGTTTTTT. This sequence encodes CASRILLETGGELFF.

The chain uses TRBV28 and TRBJ1-5; maybe TRBD1 (5 bases). In germline, CDR1 is MDHEN, CDR2 SYDVKM. The CDR3 has 16 amino acids. V was shortened by 4 bases and J by 3 bases, with 16 bases between the two germline ends. CDR3 sequence (DNA): TGTGCCAGCAGTTCCCGGGGGATGCGCGACAATCAGCCCCAGCATTTT. Its translation is CASSSRGMRDNQPQHF.

This sequence joins TRBV6-5 and TRBJ2-1; 8 positions match TRBD1. Germline V gives CDR1 MNHEY, CDR2 SVGAGI. The V and J ends lost 2 bases and 12 bases, in that order; junction bases with no gene match: 9. The CDR3 totals 14 residues. CDR3 loop: CASSYDRGGVGQFF. CDR3 nucleotides: TGTGCCAGCAGTTACGACAGGGGCGGGGTGGGGCAGTTCTTC.

This rearrangement joins TRBV5-1 to TRBJ1-1; D might be TRBD1 (5 bases). V lost 2 bases, J lost 5 bases, and 13 bases lay in between. There are 14 residues in the CDR3. Germline CDR1 is SGHRS and CDR2 is YFSETQ. The chain's CDR3 is CASSFAPGGTEAFF. Written as DNA, the CDR3 is TGCGCCAGCAGCTTTGCCCCGGGGGGAACTGAAGCTTTCTTT.